This TCR beta chain was captured in a study of cytomegalovirus exposure and HLA in healthy donors. Whole-study findings and limits: A later analysis reportedly found that, within productive TCRs, an Asian-associated ancestry cluster had fewer N-insertions than the mean observed across the approximately 600 donors.

This clone was recorded once. Its antigen is currently unknown. Germline trimming cut 4 bases from V and 3 bases from J; bases unmatched to any gene: 11. CDR1 is SGHTA, CDR2 FQGTGA, per germline. CDR3 length equals 17 residues. This PCR relied on a set of 60 Vbeta primers and 13 Jbeta primers. Assay: immunoSEQ multiplex PCR; the TCRdb copy retains only in-frame clones and omits some. The table shows 200,000 to 250,000 clones, with approximately 70% occurring only once. Sequencing was carried out using PBMCs. J is TRBJ2-2 and V is TRBV7-3, with 7 bases matching TRBD2. This sequence originates from a woman aged 25-40 years in good health and CMV-seronegative. The DNA for the CDR3 is TGTGCCAGCAGCTCGCCCCGGGGAGGGAGGGACACCGGGGAGCTGTTTTTT. This codes for CASSSPRGGRDTGELFF.